This T cell receptor (beta chain) was documented in a study of blood T cell repertoires in COVID-19. Study as a whole: PBMCs, B-cell-depleted T cells, or T cells provided the cDNA or gDNA that made up the material.

The CDR3 is 16 amino acids. V dropped 7 bases and J dropped 7 bases, with 20 bases sitting between them. Per germline, CDR1 SGHAT and CDR2 FQNNGV. Libraries were prepared by immunoSEQ multiplex PCR; TCRdb keeps only in-frame clonotypes and omits some of them. Seen here are 200,000 to 300,000 clones, around nine tenths observed once, and the top ten hold 2.6%. The sequenced sample was PBMCs or T cells enriched from blood (not recorded which). The clonotype originates from a young woman who had recovered from COVID-19. The chain links TRBV11-2 to TRBJ1-6, with a tentative D call TRBD1 (6 bases). The CDR3 DNA follows: TGTGCCAGCACAAGAACGTTCACACAGGGAAATTCACCCCTCCACTTT. Translating gives CASTRTFTQGNSPLHF.